This T cell receptor (beta chain) appears in the sequencing data of a study of CD8+CD57+ T cells in acquired aplastic anemia. Background on the study: Sorted CD4+ and CD8+ cells gave an average of approximately 3 ug of DNA. The study's findings and limits: Patients and controls shared over 25 CD8+ CDR3 sequences.

The use of genomic DNA as template underpinned the TCR beta VDJ and CDR3 profiling. From the reads, TCRdb called clonotypes with MiXCR, one entry per CDR3 protein. The table lists some 160,000 distinct CDR3 sequences, under 55% of them singletons. CD8+CD57+ cell expansion had been shown by flow cytometry in patients chosen for sequencing. Blood came from patients not yet given any therapy. On this clonotype itself: Its target is unknown.

Looked up from germline, CDR1 is SGHKS and CDR2 is YYEKEE (reference sequence). V dropped 4 bases and J dropped 4; count of bases not matched to a gene: 4. CDR3 length: 13 amino acids. The TCR comes from a human donor with aplastic anemia. This rearrangement joins TRBV5-5 to TRBJ1-2; 7 bases are a match to TRBD1. The sample comprised sorted CD4+, CD8+, or CD8+CD57+ T cells (not recorded which) from PBMCs. In nucleotides, the CDR3 is TGTGCCAGCAGCCAGGACAGGCTCTATGGCTACACCTTC. Translating it yields CASSQDRLYGYTF.